These 10 T cell receptor beta chains share one sample of origin, sequenced in a study of blood T cell repertoires in COVID-19. The repertoire was sequenced with immunoSEQ multiplex PCR; TCRdb's copy has only in-frame clones and lacks some. The table lists more than 25,000 clones, roughly nine tenths of them singletons, with 15% to 20% in the top ten. Sequenced sample: peripheral blood. The receptor set was obtained from an elderly man with acute or convalescent COVID-19.

About this clone: Sequence at one end of the junction differs from germline and may be a read error. The chain links TRBV6-5 to TRBJ1-5, with 10 nucleotides matching TRBD1. Germline V gene data show CDR1 as MNHEY and CDR2 as SVGAGI. This CDR3 region has 15 residues. For the CDR3, the DNA is TGTGCCAGCAAGGACGGGACAGGGGTTAATCGGCCCCAGCATTTT. Translation gives CASKDGTGVNRPQHF.

V is TRBV10-3 and J is TRBJ1-2; a weak D match, TRBD1 (6 bases). The CDR3 has 13 amino acids. The germline V gene encodes CDR1 ENHRY and CDR2 SYGVKD. Trimming left V 4 bases short and J 2 bases short, with 8 bases between. DNA of the CDR3: TGTGCCATCAGTGCGGGGGGCAACTATGGCTACACCTTC. This encodes CAISAGGNYGYTF.

The chain uses TRBV19 and TRBJ2-1, with TRBD1 matching 7 bases. This CDR3 comprises 15 residues. The junction had 8 bases not matched to a gene; V was cut back by 5 bases and J by 4 bases. CDR1 is LNHDA and CDR2 is SQIVND in the germline V gene (reference sequence). The CDR3 here is CASSVDGTEYNEQFF. The CDR3 nucleotides read TGTGCCAGTAGTGTCGACGGGACAGAGTACAATGAGCAGTTCTTC.

This sequence joins TRBV19 and TRBJ1-4, with 9 bases that match TRBD1. This CDR3 region has 15 residues. Germline trimming cut 4 bases from V and 8 bases from J; bases unmatched to any gene: 8. The germline CDR1 and CDR2 sequences are LNHDA and SQIVND (reference sequence). The CDR3 region is CASSTLQGATEKLFF. The CDR3 region has the DNA TGTGCCAGTAGTACCCTACAGGGGGCGACGGAAAAACTGTTTTTT.

The V gene is TRBV5-5, the J gene TRBJ2-3; 9 nucleotides match TRBD2. The CDR3 consists of 16 residues. Germline lookup yields CDR1 SGHKS and CDR2 YYEKEE (reference sequence). Losses at the gene ends were 3 bases for V and 3 bases for J; bases not matched to a gene: 8. The CDR3 is CASSSELAGLTDTQYF. The CDR3 DNA reads TGTGCCAGCAGCTCAGAGCTAGCGGGGTTAACAGATACGCAGTATTTT.

This chain uses TRBV28 with TRBJ1-2; D is uncertain. The CDR3 contains 13 residues. V lost 4 bases to trimming and J lost 8 bases, with 14 bases between them. Looked up from germline, CDR1 is MDHEN and CDR2 is SYDVKM. For the CDR3, the DNA is TGTGCCAGCAGTTCATCGGGAGCTAGGGGCTACACCTTC. It specifies CASSSSGARGYTF.

The chain couples TRBV29-1 to TRBJ1-4; 9 nucleotides agree with TRBD1. The germline CDR1 and CDR2 sequences are SQVTM and ANQGSEA. The V gene end was trimmed by 8 bases and the J gene end by 8 bases; junction bases not matched to a gene: 9. The CDR3 covers 13 residues. DNA for the CDR3: TGCAGCTCCCGGGACAGGGCTGGGGAAAAACTGTTTTTT. Amino acids: CSSRDRAGEKLFF.

The chain joins TRBV19 to TRBJ1-1, with D maybe TRBD1 (6 bases). Germline V gene sequence: CDR1 LNHDA, CDR2 SQIVND (reference sequence). Trimming left V 8 bases short and J 10 bases short, with 17 bases between. This CDR3 spans 12 amino acids. The CDR3 region has the DNA TGTGCCAGTCGCCGGTCAGGGGCTCGAGCTTTCTTT. Its protein is CASRRSGARAFF.

This clone showed up just a few times. V and J are TRBV6-4 and TRBJ1-5, with D uncertain. The CDR3 is made up of 13 amino acids. Germline V lookup: CDR1 MRHNA, CDR2 SNTAGT. The germline V and J ends were trimmed by 5 bases and 3 bases, with 8 bases remaining between them. DNA of the CDR3: TGTGCCAGCAGTCGAGAGATCAATCAGCCCCAGCATTTT. This translates into CASSREINQPQHF.

V and J are TRBV5-1 and TRBJ2-7, with TRBD2 matching 7 bases. This CDR3 comprises 17 residues. V lost 1 base to trimming and J lost 0 bases; unmatched junction nucleotides: 10. Germline assignment: CDR1 SGHRS and CDR2 YFSETQ. Here the CDR3 DNA reads TGCGCCAGCAGCTTGAGGGCTAGCGGCTACAGCTCCTACGAGCAGTACTTC. It yields the protein CASSLRASGYSSYEQYF.